The present T cell receptor (beta chain) was sequenced within a study of vaccination effects on CD4 cells after COVID-19. With V trimmed by 3 bases and J by 2 bases, 4 bases remained unmatched. Germline V gene sequence: CDR1 SGHNT, CDR2 YYREEE (reference sequence). The CDR3 is made up of 17 amino acids. Isolation of CD4+ T cells took place after 10 days of culture. The assay was immunoSEQ multiplex PCR, and TCRdb's table has in-frame clones only and misses some. Among tens of thousands of clones, roughly two thirds were seen once, and the ten largest hold 4.2%. Regarding this clone: The antigen remains unidentified.

The specimen comprised CD4+ T cells from PBMCs cultured without peptide, sampled before COVID-19 vaccination. This TCR was recovered from a human donor who received a COVID-19 vaccine. V gene TRBV5-4 combines with J gene TRBJ2-3; TRBD2 agrees at 15 bases. CDR3 residues: CASSSGLAGGSTDTQYF. CDR3 coding DNA: TGTGCCAGCAGCTCGGGACTAGCGGGGGGCTCCACAGATACGCAGTATTTT.